The rows below give T cell receptor beta chains drawn from one sample of a study of identical twins. MiXCR, run by TCRdb on the 5' RACE reads, gives a single entry per CDR3 protein. The data contain some 230,000 distinct CDR3 sequences, 6.5% of them singletons. The same data also went into a second study, on T cells expressing NK-cell markers.

The sample comprised CD8+ T cells sorted from blood. Receptors originate from a young woman in good health. The CDR3 runs from the conserved cysteine through the conserved F or W. A D gene is named only where the DNA matches it firmly. Rows give clone size only sometimes, using once, few, many, or a class for an expanded clone.

V: TRBV15; J: TRBJ1-5; size: many; D: .; DNA: TGTGCCACCGGAAATCTGGACCGCTCACGGGGCCATCAGCCCCAGCATTTT; CDR3: CATGNLDRSRGHQPQHF
V: TRBV11-2; J: TRBJ1-1; size: .; D: TRBD1; DNA: TGTGCCAGCAGCTACCCAGGGACAGCAAACACTGAAGCTTTCTTT; CDR3: CASSYPGTANTEAFF
V: TRBV12-3/TRBV12-4; J: TRBJ2-1; size: many; D: TRBD2; DNA: TGTGCCAGCAATTCCGGGACTAGCGGGAGTAGGAATGAGCAGTTCTTC; CDR3: CASNSGTSGSRNEQFF
V: TRBV5-1; J: TRBJ2-1; size: many; D: TRBD1; DNA: TGCGCCAGCAGCGTACAGGGGGCGGGAAGCTCCTACAATGAGCAGTTCTTC; CDR3: CASSVQGAGSSYNEQFF
V: TRBV12-3/TRBV12-4; J: TRBJ1-3; size: many; D: .; DNA: TGTGCCAGCAGTTTCGGGGACTCTGGAAACACCATATATTTT; CDR3: CASSFGDSGNTIYF
V: TRBV7-6; J: TRBJ2-7; size: many; D: TRBD2; DNA: TGTGCCAGCAGCTCCGCGGGAGGATACGAGCAGTACTTC; CDR3: CASSSAGGYEQYF
V: TRBV12-3/TRBV12-4; J: TRBJ2-6; size: few; D: .; DNA: TGTGCCAGCAGTTTCAGTGGTACTGGGGCCAACGTCCTGACTTTC; CDR3: CASSFSGTGANVLTF
V: TRBV3-1; J: TRBJ2-7; size: .; D: .; DNA: TGTGCCAGCAGCCAAGATATCACCCGGGGTTCCACCTACGAGCAGTACTTC; CDR3: CASSQDITRGSTYEQYF
V: TRBV9; J: TRBJ2-7; size: many; D: TRBD1; DNA: TGTGCCAGCAGCTTAGGGACAGGCTTAGACGAGCAGTACTTC; CDR3: CASSLGTGLDEQYF
V: TRBV19; J: TRBJ2-7; size: few; D: TRBD1; DNA: TGTGCCAGTAGTATAGTCCCCATGAGGGGGCCTTACGAGCAGTACTTC; CDR3: CASSIVPMRGPYEQYF
V: TRBV9; J: TRBJ2-1; size: few; D: .; DNA: TGTGCCAGCAGCGTATGGGAGGTTCCTTACAATGAGCAGTTCTTC; CDR3: CASSVWEVPYNEQFF
V: TRBV3-1; J: TRBJ1-4; size: .; D: .; DNA: TGTGCCAGCAGCCAAGATAACGCCGGGGGCCCTGAAAAACTGTTTTTT; CDR3: CASSQDNAGGPEKLFF
V: TRBV6-5; J: TRBJ1-5; size: many; D: .; DNA: TGTGCCAGCAGTCCTTCGAAGGGGAGGCCCCAGCATTTT; CDR3: CASSPSKGRPQHF
V: TRBV11-2; J: TRBJ2-7; size: few; D: TRBD2; DNA: TGTGCCAGCAGCCCACCGGGACTAGCGGGTTTCTACGAGCAGTACTTC; CDR3: CASSPPGLAGFYEQYF
V: TRBV12-3/TRBV12-4; J: TRBJ2-1; size: few; D: .; DNA: TGTGCCAGCAACCCTGCGAAGGGGCTCTCCTACAATGAGCAGTTCTTC; CDR3: CASNPAKGLSYNEQFF
V: TRBV29-1; J: TRBJ1-2; size: many; D: .; DNA: TGCAGCGTTGAAGTTGGGGGGGCCGGCTATGGCTACACCTTC; CDR3: CSVEVGGAGYGYTF
V: TRBV13; J: TRBJ2-3; size: few; D: TRBD2; DNA: TGTGCCAGCAGCTTAGCCGAGGGAGGGCCGAGGGGAACAGATACGCAGTATTTT; CDR3: CASSLAEGGPRGTDTQYF
V: TRBV5-5; J: TRBJ2-1; size: many; D: .; DNA: TGTGCCAGCAGCTTGGGGGCGCGTAGCCGGGATGAGCAGTTCTTC; CDR3: CASSLGARSRDEQFF
V: TRBV27; J: TRBJ2-6; size: few; D: .; DNA: TGTGCCAGCAGTTGGGTAAAAGCCTCTGGGGCCAACGTCCTGACTTTC; CDR3: CASSWVKASGANVLTF
V: TRBV27; J: TRBJ1-1; size: few; D: .; DNA: TGTGCCAGCAGTTTATGGGCTGACACTGAAGCTTTCTTT; CDR3: CASSLWADTEAFF
V: TRBV20-1; J: TRBJ2-7; size: many; D: .; DNA: TGCAGTGCTAGCGCTCCCTTAGTTTCCTACGAGCAGTACTTC; CDR3: CSASAPLVSYEQYF
V: TRBV15; J: TRBJ2-5; size: few; D: TRBD2; DNA: TGTGCCACCAGCGGCGGGACTAGCGCTTGGGAGACCCAGTACTTC; CDR3: CATSGGTSAWETQYF
V: TRBV9; J: TRBJ2-3; size: few; D: .; DNA: TGTGCCAGCAGCGCAGGGGGGTCTATCACAGATACGCAGTATTTT; CDR3: CASSAGGSITDTQYF
V: TRBV5-1; J: TRBJ2-5; size: .; D: TRBD2; DNA: TGCGCCAGCAGCTTGGTTTCCGGGGGGGCCGGGTTGAAGACCCAGTACTTC; CDR3: CASSLVSGGAGLKTQYF
V: TRBV13; J: TRBJ2-6; size: few; D: TRBD1; DNA: TGTGCCAGCAGCTCCCGGACAGGGTACTCTGGGGCCAACGTCCTGACTTTC; CDR3: CASSSRTGYSGANVLTF
V: TRBV6-2/TRBV6-3; J: TRBJ2-2; size: many; D: .; DNA: TGTGCCAGCGGGTTAAAGGAGCACGGGGAGCTGTTTTTT; CDR3: CASGLKEHGELFF
V: TRBV9; J: TRBJ1-1; size: .; D: TRBD1; DNA: TGTGCCAGCAGCGTAGGTCCAGGGGGGAACACTGAAGCTTTCTTT; CDR3: CASSVGPGGNTEAFF
V: TRBV27; J: TRBJ2-3; size: .; D: .; DNA: TGTGCCAGCAGTGGTCTAGCTACAGACCCCACAGATACGCAGTATTTT; CDR3: CASSGLATDPTDTQYF
V: TRBV20-1; J: TRBJ2-7; size: many; D: .; DNA: TGCAGTGCTAGAGATCAGAGCGGAGCATCCTACGAGCAGTACTTC; CDR3: CSARDQSGASYEQYF
V: TRBV11-2; J: TRBJ2-7; size: many; D: .; DNA: TGTGCCAGCAGCTCACATAGAGACGAGCAGTACTTC; CDR3: CASSSHRDEQYF
V: TRBV7-9; J: TRBJ2-3; size: few; D: TRBD2; DNA: TGTGCCAGCAGGCAACTAGCGGGGGGCACAGATACGCAGTATTTT; CDR3: CASRQLAGGTDTQYF
V: TRBV7-9; J: TRBJ1-2; size: .; D: .; DNA: TGTGCCAGCAGCTTAGCCCTTCTCAGCTACACCTTC; CDR3: CASSLALLSYTF
V: TRBV7-7; J: TRBJ2-3; size: many; D: .; DNA: TGTGCCAGCAGCCTGCAGGGGGATACGCAGTATTTT; CDR3: CASSLQGDTQYF
V: TRBV7-9; J: TRBJ1-2; size: few; D: TRBD1; DNA: TGTGCCAGCAACCGACAGGGAACGGCTAACTATGGCTACACCTTC; CDR3: CASNRQGTANYGYTF
V: TRBV5-1; J: TRBJ2-5; size: few; D: .; DNA: TGCGCCAGCAGCTTTTTTGGGACGGGGGAAGAGACCCAGTACTTC; CDR3: CASSFFGTGEETQYF
V: TRBV18; J: TRBJ2-1; size: many; D: .; DNA: TGTGCCAGCTCACCACTTATACCGGGGGCCGCGCCGCCGTTCTTC; CDR3: CASSPLIPGAAPPFF
V: TRBV7-9; J: TRBJ2-3; size: many; D: .; DNA: TGTGCCAGCAGTTTGGTAGGCGGCAAAGGAGATACGCAGTATTTT; CDR3: CASSLVGGKGDTQYF
V: TRBV29-1; J: TRBJ2-1; size: many; D: .; DNA: TGCAGCGTTGAACCGTTAGCGAAGAACAATGAGCAGTTCTTC; CDR3: CSVEPLAKNNEQFF
V: TRBV2; J: TRBJ2-7; size: .; D: TRBD1; DNA: TGTGCCAGCAGTGAAGCCGGGACAGGATGGGGCTACTACGAGCAGTACTTC; CDR3: CASSEAGTGWGYYEQYF
V: TRBV11-2; J: TRBJ2-1; size: many; D: TRBD1; DNA: TGTGCCAGCAGCTTGGGACAGGGTTATGAGCAGTTCTTC; CDR3: CASSLGQGYEQFF
V: TRBV6-2/TRBV6-3; J: TRBJ2-3; size: .; D: .; DNA: TGTGCCAGCAGTCCATCGACCGCTCTACCCACAGATACGCAGTATTTT; CDR3: CASSPSTALPTDTQYF
V: TRBV7-2; J: TRBJ1-1; size: .; D: TRBD1; DNA: TGTGCCAGCAGCTTAGCGACAGGGCCCACTGAAGCTTTCTTT; CDR3: CASSLATGPTEAFF
V: TRBV6-1; J: TRBJ1-4; size: .; D: .; DNA: TGTGCCAGCAGCCCTGTCGAACAATTCAGCGAAAAACTGTTTTTT; CDR3: CASSPVEQFSEKLFF
V: TRBV24-1; J: TRBJ2-3; size: few; D: TRBD2; DNA: TGTGCCACCAGTAAAGGACTAGCTTCAAGCACAGATACGCAGTATTTT; CDR3: CATSKGLASSTDTQYF